These 8 T cell receptor beta chains came from one sample sequenced in a study of blood T cell repertoires in COVID-19. Sequencing was performed with immunoSEQ multiplex PCR; in TCRdb, only in-frame clones are kept and a portion is missing. The sample records 130,000 or so clones, approximately 90% being singletons. The sample taken for sequencing was peripheral blood. The receptors were sampled from a human donor with COVID-19, enrolled during active disease. The donor label of this sample is uncertain.

The J gene is TRBJ1-1, the V gene TRBV12-3 or TRBV12-4, with 7 bases identical to TRBD1. The CDR3 length is 13 residues. V lost 7 bases and J lost 1; bases outside the gene matches: 3. The CDR3 sequence: CASTRDRNTEAFF. The CDR3, as DNA: TGTGCCAGCACCAGGGACAGGAACACTGAAGCTTTCTTT.

V is TRBV15 and J is TRBJ1-4, with TRBD1 identical over 12 bases. The CDR3 spans 17 residues. CDR1 and CDR2 (germline): LNHNV, YYDKDF (reference sequence). Trimming took 5 bases from V and 1 from J; bases not matched to a gene: 5. CDR3 DNA sequence: TGTGCCACCAGCCGGGACAGGGGGCGGTTAACTAATGAAAAACTGTTTTTT. This translates into CATSRDRGRLTNEKLFF. Based on the CDR3 plus reference TRBV15 and TRBJ1-4, the full variable domain is DAMVIQNPRYQVTQFGKPVTLSCSQTLNHNVMYWYQQKSSQAPKLLFHYYDKDFNNEADTPDNFQSRRPNTSFCFLDIRSPGLGDTAMYLCATSRDRGRLTNEKLFFGSGTQLSVL.

The chain joins TRBV10-1 to TRBJ1-1; D is possibly TRBD1 (5 bases). This CDR3 contains 13 residues. The V end was cut by 5 bases, the J end by 1 base, with 8 bases between. Germline lookup yields CDR1 WNHNN and CDR2 SYGVQD (reference sequence). This CDR3 is CASSRQPNTEAFF. The CDR3, as DNA: TGCGCCAGCAGTAGACAGCCGAACACTGAAGCTTTCTTT.

The count of this clone is one. The chain employs TRBV19 and TRBJ1-6, with D possibly matching TRBD1 (6 bases). Germline V gene sequence: CDR1 LNHDA, CDR2 SQIVND (reference sequence). V lost 8 bases and J lost 10, with 27 bases in between. This CDR3 is 17 amino acids long. The CDR3 loop reads CASANAGERGKGSPLHF. The CDR3 nucleotides read TGTGCCAGTGCGAACGCCGGGGAAAGGGGGAAAGGATCACCCCTCCACTTT.

The chain recombines TRBV6-5 with TRBJ2-3, with a possible D match to TRBD2 (6 bases). Germline V lookup: CDR1 MNHEY, CDR2 SVGAGI. This CDR3 comprises 14 residues. V dropped 3 bases and J dropped 3 bases, with 10 bases sitting between them. This CDR3 reads CASSYPGVTDTQYF. CDR3 coding DNA: TGTGCCAGCAGTTATCCGGGAGTAACAGATACGCAGTATTTT.

This clone was counted a few times. V is TRBV24-1 and J is TRBJ1-1, with 7 bases aligning to TRBD1. CDR1 is KGHDR and CDR2 is SFDVKD in the germline V gene. Unmatched junction bases numbered 3, after V lost 4 bases and J lost 5 bases. This CDR3 is built from 13 residues. Here the CDR3 reads CATSDAGQTEAFF. CDR3 nucleotide sequence: TGTGCCACCAGTGACGCGGGACAGACTGAAGCTTTCTTT.

J is TRBJ2-2 and V is TRBV4-1, with D maybe TRBD1 (5 bases). Germline lookup yields CDR1 MGHRA and CDR2 YSYEKL. With 2 bases removed from V and 6 bases from J, the gap between germline ends came to 10 bases. There are 14 residues in the CDR3. CDR3 loop: CASSQRQGPGELFF. CDR3 nucleotide sequence: TGCGCCAGCAGCCAACGTCAGGGCCCCGGGGAGCTGTTTTTT.

For the CDR3, the DNA is TGCAGCGTTGAAGACAGGCAGTACTATGGCTACACCTTC. It codes for CSVEDRQYYGYTF. This rearrangement joins TRBV29-1 to TRBJ1-2; D is undetermined. The V and J ends lost 0 bases and 3 bases respectively, with 8 bases between them. Germline V gives CDR1 SQVTM, CDR2 ANQGSEA. CDR3 length: 13 amino acids.